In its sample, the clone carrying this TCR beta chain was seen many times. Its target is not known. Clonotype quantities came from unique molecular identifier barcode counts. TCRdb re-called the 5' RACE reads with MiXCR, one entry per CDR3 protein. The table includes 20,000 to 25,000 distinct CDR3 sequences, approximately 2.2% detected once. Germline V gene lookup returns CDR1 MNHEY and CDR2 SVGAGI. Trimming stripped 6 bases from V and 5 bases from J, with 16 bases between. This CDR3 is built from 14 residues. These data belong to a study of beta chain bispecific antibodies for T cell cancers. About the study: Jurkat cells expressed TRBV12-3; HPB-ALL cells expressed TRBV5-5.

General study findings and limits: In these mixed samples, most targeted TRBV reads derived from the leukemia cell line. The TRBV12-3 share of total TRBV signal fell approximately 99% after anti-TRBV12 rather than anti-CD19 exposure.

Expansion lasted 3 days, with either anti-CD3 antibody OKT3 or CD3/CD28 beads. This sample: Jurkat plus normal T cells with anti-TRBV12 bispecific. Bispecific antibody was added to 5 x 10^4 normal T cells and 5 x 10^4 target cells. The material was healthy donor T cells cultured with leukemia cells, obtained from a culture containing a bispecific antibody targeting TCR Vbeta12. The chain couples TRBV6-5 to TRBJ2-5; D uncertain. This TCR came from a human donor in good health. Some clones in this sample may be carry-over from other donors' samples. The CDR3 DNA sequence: TGTGCCAGCAGCGAATACAATTCGCGGGAGACCCAGTACTTC. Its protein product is CASSEYNSRETQYF.